These 19 T cell receptor beta chains came from one sample sequenced in a study of blood T cell repertoires in COVID-19. Produced via immunoSEQ multiplex PCR; TCRdb's table is partial and in-frame only. The data hold 650,000 to 800,000 clones, with 70% to 90% observed a single time. Sequencing used peripheral blood. These TCRs come from a young woman with acute or convalescent COVID-19.

The gene calls are TRBV9 and TRBJ2-2; TRBD2 matches at 9 bases. The germline gives CDR1 SGDLS, CDR2 YYNGEE. This CDR3 has 13 residues. The V gene end was trimmed by 4 bases and the J gene end by 7 bases; junction bases not matched to a gene: 2. The CDR3 bases are TGTGCCAGCAGCCCACTAGCGGGCGGGGAGCTGTTTTTT. This encodes CASSPLAGGELFF.

V usage is TRBV5-1 and J usage is TRBJ1-2; 7 bases fit TRBD1. The CDR3 is 15 residues long. V gave up 4 bases and J gave up 8 bases; unmatched junction bases: 14. Germline V gives CDR1 SGHRS, CDR2 YFSETQ. CDR3 nucleotides: TGCGCCAGCAGCGCGACCGACCGACAGGGAAGGGGCTACACCTTC. It specifies CASSATDRQGRGYTF.

The chain is built from TRBV6-6 and TRBJ1-2; D possibly corresponds to TRBD1 (5 bases). V was clipped by 7 bases and J by 2 bases, with 11 bases between them. The CDR3 sequence is 13 residues long. CDR1 and CDR2 from the germline V gene are MNHNY and SVGAGI (reference sequence). In DNA, the CDR3 is TGTGCCAGCACTTTGGACACGAACTATGGCTACACCTTC. Protein product: CASTLDTNYGYTF.

This clone was observed once. For the CDR3, the DNA is TGCGCCAGCAGCTCCTTGCGACAGACGAACACTGAAGCTTTCTTT. Its protein is CASSSLRQTNTEAFF. V usage is TRBV5-1 and J usage is TRBJ1-1; tentatively, D is TRBD1 (5 bases). This CDR3 contains 15 residues. Germline V gives CDR1 SGHRS, CDR2 YFSETQ. V was shortened by 3 bases and J by 1 base, with 13 bases between the two germline ends.

The chain uses TRBV4-1 and TRBJ1-5; D is perhaps TRBD1 (5 bases). The CDR3 has 15 residues. Germline V gene lookup returns CDR1 MGHRA and CDR2 YSYEKL. Trimming removed 1 base from V and 9 bases from J, with 16 bases in between. CDR3 protein: CASSQGLDSLTPQHF. DNA for the CDR3: TGCGCCAGCAGCCAAGGGCTTGACAGTCTTACGCCCCAGCATTTT.

This clone showed up just once. The gene calls are TRBV7-9 and TRBJ2-2, with 9 positions matching TRBD1. Germline loops: CDR1 SEHNR, CDR2 FQNEAQ (reference sequence). This CDR3 spans 16 amino acids. J lost 8 bases, V lost 4 bases, and 11 bases had no gene match. CDR3 protein: CASSSTLLDRGGELFF. The CDR3 region has the DNA TGTGCCAGCAGCTCGACACTCTTGGACAGGGGAGGGGAGCTGTTTTTT.

CDR3 residues: CASSIHRGYTEAFF. The DNA of the CDR3 is TGTGCCAGTAGTATTCACAGGGGCTACACTGAAGCTTTCTTT. The rearrangement uses TRBV19 and TRBJ1-1, with 7 bases identical to TRBD1. CDR1 LNHDA and CDR2 SQIVND come from the germline V gene (reference sequence). The J segment lost 3 bases and the V segment lost 3 bases, leaving 4 bases of the junction unmatched. The CDR3 has 14 amino acids.

J is TRBJ1-1 and V is TRBV10-3; the D gene is possibly TRBD1 (6 bases). CDR1 and CDR2 from the germline V gene are ENHRY and SYGVKD. The length of the CDR3 is 14 residues. V lost 10 bases, J lost 0 bases, and 15 bases lay in between. In DNA, the CDR3 is TGTGCCACACGGGGACACTCTGTGAACACTGAAGCTTTCTTT. Translated, it gives CATRGHSVNTEAFF.

The chain employs TRBV12-5 and TRBJ2-1; D remains unclear. CDR1 is LGHNT and CDR2 is FRNRAP in the germline V gene. V was pared by 0 bases and J by 0 bases, with 6 bases between. The CDR3 is 15 residues long. The CDR3 DNA reads as TGTGCTAGTGGTTTGGTAGCCAACTCCTACAATGAGCAGTTCTTC. It yields the protein CASGLVANSYNEQFF.

This clone was found once. The chain is built from TRBV3-1 (or the pseudogene TRBV3-2) and TRBJ1-4, with 11 bases identical to TRBD1. Losses at the gene ends were 10 bases for V and 4 bases for J; bases not matched to a gene: 8. The length of the CDR3 is 15 residues. Per germline, CDR1 LGHDT and CDR2 YNNKEL (reference sequence). CDR3 sequence (DNA): TGTGCCATCCATGGACAGGGGGCTGGTAATGAAAAACTGTTTTTT. Protein product: CAIHGQGAGNEKLFF.

The sample holds one count of this clone. The V gene is TRBV10-3, the J gene TRBJ2-7; 9 bases agree with TRBD1. The V segment lost 8 bases and the J segment 1 base; nucleotides outside the gene matches: 6. The CDR3 loop spans 14 amino acids. Germline V gene data show CDR1 as ENHRY and CDR2 as SYGVKD. The CDR3 loop is CAIAGDRASYEQYF. DNA of the CDR3: TGTGCCATCGCTGGGGACAGGGCTTCCTACGAGCAGTACTTC.

A few counts support this clone. Other DNA sequences from this sample encode an identical CDR3 as well. The rearrangement uses TRBV27 and TRBJ1-1; D is unclear. Trimming took off 0 bases at V and 1 base at J, with 6 bases between the two ends. The CDR3 length is 14 residues. CDR1 MNHEY and CDR2 SMNVEV come from the germline V gene (reference sequence). The CDR3 loop reads CASSLSGGNTEAFF. In DNA, the CDR3 is TGTGCCAGCAGTTTATCTGGAGGGAACACTGAAGCTTTCTTT.

This clone was recorded only once. V and J are TRBV21-1 and TRBJ2-5; TRBD1, as called in the table, went unchecked against the DNA. TRBV21-1 is tagged as a pseudogene. CDR3 length equals 13 residues. The chain's CDR3 is CASSKRQGETQYF. The DNA of the CDR3 is TGTGCCAGCAGCAAGAGGCAGGGTGAGACCCAGTACTTC.

The chain recombines TRBV7-8 with TRBJ2-1, with TRBD2 matching over 7 bases. In germline, CDR1 is SGHVS, CDR2 FQNEAQ. The CDR3 loop spans 14 amino acids. V was pared by 4 bases and J by 9 bases, with 9 bases of the junction left unmatched. The CDR3 DNA follows: TGTGCCAGCAGCTACCCGATGGCGGGGGTTGAGCAGTTCTTC. It encodes CASSYPMAGVEQFF.

This chain links TRBV19 with TRBJ1-2; possible D gene TRBD1, 6 bases. The germline V gene has CDR1 LNHDA and CDR2 SQIVND (reference sequence). There are 13 residues in the CDR3. Deletions cut 3 bases from V and 7 bases from J, with 12 bases between. CDR3 nucleotides: TGTGCCAGTAGTATTAACAGGGTTGGTGGCTACACCTTC. Translation gives CASSINRVGGYTF. The variable domain in full, with the rest retrieved from reference TRBV19 and TRBJ1-2, is DGGITQSPKYLFRKEGQNVTLSCEQNLNHDAMYWYRQDPGQGLRLIYYSQIVNDFQKGDIAEGYSVSREKKESFPLTVTSAQKNPTAFYLCASSINRVGGYTFGSGTRLTVV.

For the CDR3, the DNA is TGTGCCAGCACCGATACTCAGGGGGGCGGCTACACCTTC. The encoded protein is CASTDTQGGGYTF. The rearrangement joins TRBV2 to TRBJ1-2; 7 positions agree with TRBD1. CDR1 and CDR2 (germline): SNHLY, FYNNEI. The CDR3 totals 13 residues. Trimming at V came to 7 bases and at J to 8 bases, leaving 10 bases not matched to a gene.

For this clone: Lacking the conserved final phenylalanine or tryptophan, this CDR3 likely reflects a read error. Because the CDR3's place on the DNA is in doubt, the DNA is left out and the CDR3 is given as listed by TCRdb. The CDR3 sequence: CASSGALVTA. The chain combines TRBV9 with TRBJ1-5; the table's D call, TRBD1, was not checked against the DNA. Both ends counted, the CDR3 spans 10 residues. Germline CDR1 SGDLS, CDR2 YYNGEE.

The table lists this clone with a few counts. The CDR3 sequence: CASILWAVLGYEQYF. The CDR3 DNA reads TGTGCCAGCATATTATGGGCCGTACTGGGCTACGAGCAGTACTTC. The chain links TRBV5-8 to TRBJ2-7; D uncertain. The V end lost 6 bases, the J end lost 3 bases, and 19 bases lay between the germline ends. Germline lookup yields CDR1 SGHTS and CDR2 YDEGEE. CDR3 length: 15 residues.

The chain uses TRBV5-6 and TRBJ1-1; possibly TRBD1 for D (5 bases). Germline CDR1 reads SGHDT; CDR2 reads YYEEEE. This CDR3 region has 13 residues. V shed 5 bases and J shed 1 base, with 9 bases lying between them. CDR3 protein: CASSIGGNTEAFF. The CDR3 DNA reads TGTGCCAGCAGTATCGGGGGGAACACTGAAGCTTTCTTT. Looking up the rest from reference TRBV5-6 and TRBJ1-1 gives the full variable domain: DAGVTQSPTHLIKTRGQQVTLRCSPKSGHDTVSWYQQALGQGPQFIFQYYEEEERQRGNFPDRFSGHQFPNYSSELNVNALLLGDSALYLCASSIGGNTEAFFGQGTRLTVV.